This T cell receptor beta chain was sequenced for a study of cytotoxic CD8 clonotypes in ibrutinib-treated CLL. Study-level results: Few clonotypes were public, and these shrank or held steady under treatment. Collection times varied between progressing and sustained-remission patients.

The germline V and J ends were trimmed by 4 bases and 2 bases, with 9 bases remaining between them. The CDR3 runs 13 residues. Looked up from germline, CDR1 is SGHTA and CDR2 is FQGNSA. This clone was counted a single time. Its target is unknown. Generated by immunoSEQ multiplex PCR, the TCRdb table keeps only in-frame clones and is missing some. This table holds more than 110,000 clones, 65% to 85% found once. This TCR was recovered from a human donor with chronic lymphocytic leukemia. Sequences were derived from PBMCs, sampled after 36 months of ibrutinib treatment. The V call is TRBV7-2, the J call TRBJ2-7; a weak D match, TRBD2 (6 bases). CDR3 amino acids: CASSSLAPYEQYF. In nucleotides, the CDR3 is TGTGCCAGCAGCTCCCTAGCGCCCTACGAGCAGTACTTC.